This TCR beta chain was identified during a study of T cell responses to AZD1222 COVID-19 vaccine. Worth noting for this clone: Its antigen is unknown.

TCRdb's table, derived via immunoSEQ multiplex PCR, lists solely in-frame clones and lacks some. The table shows 100,000 or so clones, with around 87% occurring only once. General study findings and limits: Spike as a whole was targeted by vaccine-associated CD4 TCRs, dominant at 160-218 and 743-854. After two AZD1222 doses, spike-specific TCR breadth and depth rose versus day 0. Among AZD1222 vaccinees, only five to seven were seropositive at baseline.

Losses at the gene ends were 6 bases for V and 3 bases for J; bases not matched to a gene: 4. The CDR3 length is 15 residues. CDR1 SGHRS and CDR2 YFSETQ come from the germline V gene. The sequenced sample was peripheral blood, obtained 28 days after the second AZD1222 dose. The V call is TRBV5-1, the J call TRBJ2-5; 14 bases are shared with TRBD2. The source is an adult who received the AZD1222 COVID-19 vaccine. The CDR3 region has the DNA TGCGCCAGCAACCCGGGACTAGCGGGGGAAGAGACCCAGTACTTC. Its translation: CASNPGLAGEETQYF.